Presented here are 17 T cell receptor beta chains from one specimen sequenced in a study of T cells after yellow fever vaccination. Each CDR3 protein gets one entry after TCRdb re-called the 5' RACE reads with MiXCR. This sample has some 390,000 distinct CDR3 sequences, with around 20% found just once. Sequencing was performed on PBMCs, taken before the yellow fever booster vaccination. The receptors were gathered from a young man who received the YFV17D yellow fever vaccine.

This clonotype was seen only a few times. The rearrangement uses TRBV5-6 and TRBJ1-5, with a weak D call TRBD1 (6 bases). Trimming cost V 3 bases and J 3 bases, with 10 bases left between them. CDR1 is SGHDT, CDR2 YYEEEE, per germline. The CDR3 is made up of 14 amino acids. CDR3 nucleotide sequence: TGTGCCAGCAGCTACTACAGGGCCAATCAGCCCCAGCATTTT. Translated: CASSYYRANQPQHF.

In its sample, this clonotype was seen a few times. This rearrangement joins TRBV10-3 to TRBJ2-1; 8 bases map to TRBD1. The CDR3 runs to 16 residues. Trimming at V came to 4 bases and at J to 1 base, leaving 6 bases not matched to a gene. Germline lookup yields CDR1 ENHRY and CDR2 SYGVKD. CDR3 amino acids: CAISATTGESYNEQFF. CDR3 in DNA: TGTGCCATCAGTGCCACGACAGGGGAGTCCTACAATGAGCAGTTCTTC.

This clonotype showed up just a few times. The chain employs TRBV7-6 and TRBJ2-3; D remains unclear. Germline V lookup: CDR1 SGHVS, CDR2 FNYEAQ. The V gene lost 1 base and the J gene lost 2 bases, with 7 bases spanning the gap. CDR3 length equals 14 residues. The CDR3 is CASSLGRNTDTQYF. The CDR3 nucleotides read TGTGCCAGCAGCTTAGGCAGGAACACAGATACGCAGTATTTT.

In this sample, this clonotype turned up many times. J is TRBJ2-5 and V is TRBV20-1, with a tentative D call TRBD2 (5 bases). Germline CDR1 is DFQATT and CDR2 is SNEGSKA (reference sequence). The CDR3 is made up of 16 amino acids. With 0 bases removed from V and 0 bases from J, the gap between germline ends came to 14 bases. The CDR3 sequence: CSARDIPGEYQETQYF. The CDR3 nucleotides read TGCAGTGCTAGAGATATCCCCGGGGAATACCAAGAGACCCAGTACTTC.

The chain is built from TRBV3-2 and TRBJ2-7; TRBD1 is the table's D call and was not checked against the DNA. TRBV3-2 is a recognized pseudogene. This CDR3 is built from 12 residues. Here the CDR3 DNA reads TGTGCCAGCAGACCCCCGACCTACGAGCAGTACGTC. Translating gives CASRPPTYEQYV.

The table lists this clonotype with many counts. V usage is TRBV4-2 and J usage is TRBJ2-3; D possibly corresponds to TRBD2 (5 bases). CDR3 size: 13 residues. Germline V lookup: CDR1 LGHNA, CDR2 YNFKEQ. Trimming removed 4 bases from V and 4 bases from J, with 9 bases in between. The CDR3, as DNA: TGTGCCAGCAGCCTGGACTGGTCAGATACGCAGTATTTT. It yields the protein CASSLDWSDTQYF.

The chain uses TRBV28 and TRBJ1-2; the D gene is possibly TRBD1 (6 bases). The germline V gene encodes CDR1 MDHEN and CDR2 SYDVKM. The V end lost 5 bases, the J end lost 0 bases, and 19 bases lay between the germline ends. This CDR3 spans 17 amino acids. CDR3 nucleotide sequence: TGTGCCAGCAGTCAACAGCGGACAGTTTCGACTAACTATGGCTACACCTTC. It is translated as CASSQQRTVSTNYGYTF.

The V gene is TRBV12-3 or TRBV12-4, the J gene TRBJ2-5; D unclear. The CDR3 consists of 13 residues. V lost 6 bases and J 4 bases, leaving 12 bases between the germline ends. The CDR3 DNA sequence: TGTGCCAGCAGCCCCGTGGCTCGAGAGACCCAGTACTTC. Translated: CASSPVARETQYF.

This clonotype was detected a few times. The rearrangement uses TRBV5-1 and TRBJ2-1; D may be TRBD2 (6 bases). Trimming removed 5 bases at V and 5 bases at J, with 14 bases between. This CDR3 has 14 residues. CDR1 and CDR2 (germline): SGHRS, YFSETQ. In nucleotides, the CDR3 is TGCGCCAGCAGTTTTGGGACTCTCAACAATGAGCAGTTCTTC. It encodes CASSFGTLNNEQFF.

The CDR3 region is CASSESARGRDTQYF. In DNA, the CDR3 is TGTGCCAGCAGTGAATCGGCCAGGGGGAGGGATACGCAGTATTTT. The chain uses TRBV25-1 and TRBJ2-3, with D maybe TRBD1 (7 bases). V was pared by 1 base and J by 6 bases, with 14 bases between. The CDR3 spans 15 residues. From germline, CDR1 is MGHDK and CDR2 SYGVNS.

This clonotype has at least ten counts. The chain recombines TRBV5-1 with TRBJ1-5; D gene ambiguous. Germline CDR1 and CDR2: SGHRS and YFSETQ. V was trimmed by 9 bases and J by 2 bases, leaving 12 bases between them. This CDR3 comprises 13 residues. The CDR3 protein is CATPNRGNQPQHF. The CDR3, as DNA: TGCGCCACCCCTAATCGCGGCAATCAGCCCCAGCATTTT.

This clonotype was detected a few times. The rearrangement joins TRBV29-1 to TRBJ2-1, with TRBD1 matching 8 bases. The CDR3 extends over 13 amino acids. V shed 3 bases, J shed 5 bases, and the junction held 3 bases outside the gene matches. Germline assignment: CDR1 SQVTM and CDR2 ANQGSEA. CDR3 protein: CSVDRGLNNEQFF. The CDR3 nucleotides are TGCAGCGTTGACAGGGGGCTTAACAATGAGCAGTTCTTC.

This clonotype was detected only a few times. Here the CDR3 reads CAGAGKQETQYF. Here the CDR3 DNA reads TGCGCCGGCGCCGGGAAGCAAGAGACCCAGTACTTC. The rearrangement joins TRBV5-1 to TRBJ2-5; weak D call: TRBD2 (5 bases). Trimming removed 10 bases from V and 2 bases from J, with 12 bases in between. The CDR3 is 12 residues long. Germline V gene sequence: CDR1 SGHRS, CDR2 YFSETQ.

This chain uses TRBV24-1 with TRBJ2-5; D perhaps matches TRBD2 (5 bases). The V and J ends lost 4 bases and 5 bases respectively, with 10 bases between them. Germline-derived CDR1 and CDR2 are KGHDR and SFDVKD. This CDR3 has 13 amino acids. This CDR3 is CATSEGLEETQYF. The CDR3 bases are TGTGCCACCAGTGAAGGACTTGAGGAGACCCAGTACTTC.

V and J are TRBV29-1 and TRBJ2-1; 10 positions match TRBD1. Per germline, CDR1 SQVTM and CDR2 ANQGSEA. Unmatched junction bases numbered 10, after V lost 7 bases and J lost 13 bases. The CDR3 extends over 12 amino acids. The CDR3 spells CSAGDRGLFQFF. CDR3 bases: TGCAGCGCCGGGGACAGGGGTCTATTCCAGTTCTTC.

This chain joins TRBV5-1 and TRBJ2-7; D may be TRBD1 or TRBD2 (5 bases each). V dropped 0 bases and J dropped 0 bases, with 10 bases sitting between them. The germline gives CDR1 SGHRS, CDR2 YFSETQ. The CDR3 length is 15 residues. The CDR3 nucleotides read TGCGCCAGCAGCTTGGTATGGGGGAGCTCCTACGAGCAGTACTTC. Translating gives CASSLVWGSSYEQYF.

The genes are TRBV7-6 and TRBJ1-2, with 10 bases aligning to TRBD1. The trim removed 2 bases at V and 5 bases at J, leaving 5 bases unmatched. The germline gives CDR1 SGHVS, CDR2 FNYEAQ. This CDR3 is 15 amino acids long. This CDR3 is CASSLTGTGEYGYTF. The CDR3 region has the DNA TGTGCCAGCAGCTTAACCGGGACAGGGGAATATGGCTACACCTTC.